A single sample gave rise to the 5 T cell receptor beta chains below, sequenced in a study of technical replicates of blood from several donors (dated by TCRdb to the late 2010s). To prepare the library, the immunoSEQ multiplex PCR assay was applied. TCRdb took this table from immuneACCESS and kept in-frame rearrangements with V and J called. Such tables lack part of the clones; where checked against another copy, unresolved V genes explain under half of the gap, and the rest is unexplained. The sample yields tens of thousands of clones; approximately 91% were counted once. The ten largest account for roughly 4.5% of the sample. The material sequenced was PBMCs. Receptor source: a human donor in good health. Some clones in this sample may be carry-over from other donors' samples.

The chain joins TRBV6-4 to TRBJ2-2; D unclear. Trimming cost V 2 bases and J 5 bases, with 9 bases left between them. CDR3 length: 14 amino acids. Germline V gene sequence: CDR1 MRHNA, CDR2 SNTAGT. This CDR3 is CASSDLPSTGELFF. As DNA, the CDR3 is TGTGCCAGCAGTGACCTACCTAGTACCGGGGAGCTGTTTTTT.

The genes are TRBV4-2 and TRBJ2-7; D is unresolved. The CDR3 extends over 12 amino acids. CDR1 is LGHNA, CDR2 YNFKEQ, per germline. V was cut by 0 bases and J by 4 bases, with 4 bases left in between. DNA for the CDR3: TGTGCCAGCAGCCAAGACGGGTACGAGCAGTACTTC. Amino acid sequence: CASSQDGYEQYF.

This chain links TRBV5-1 with TRBJ1-1, with D possibly TRBD1 on 5 matching bases. CDR1 and CDR2 from the germline V gene are SGHRS and YFSETQ. The CDR3 is 12 amino acids. V lost 4 bases, J lost 4 bases, and 8 bases lay in between. The CDR3 region has the DNA TGCGCCAGCAGCCCCGACAGCACTGAAGCTTTCTTT. The encoded protein is CASSPDSTEAFF.

The chain is built from TRBV6-6 and TRBJ2-7; 14 nucleotides line up with TRBD2. The CDR3 is 16 residues long. The ends lost 6 bases at V and 9 bases at J; junction bases unmatched: 13. The germline CDR1 and CDR2 sequences are MNHNY and SVGAGI (reference sequence). The DNA for the CDR3 is TGTGCCAGCAGCAACCAAGGGACTAGCGGGGGCGGGGGGCAGTACTTC. Amino acid sequence: CASSNQGTSGGGGQYF.

This rearrangement joins TRBV6-5 to TRBJ1-3; 7 bases align to TRBD1. Germline V lookup: CDR1 MNHEY, CDR2 SVGAGI. The CDR3 contains 15 residues. With V trimmed by 6 bases and J by 2 bases, 7 bases remained unmatched. The CDR3 is CASSYRGRTGNTIYF. The CDR3 DNA reads TGTGCCAGCAGCTACAGGGGAAGGACTGGAAACACCATATATTTT.